One and the same sample provided the 16 T cell receptor beta chains below, sequenced in a study of shared clonotypes between healthy human individuals. Naive CD8 cells lacked CD45RO, underwent positive selection for CCR7 and left out terminally differentiated effector memory CD45RA+ cells. Profiled with immunoSEQ multiplex PCR; TCRdb holds only in-frame clones, not every one. The sample has about 2.1 million clones, 85% to 95% seen once. Sequenced: naive CD8+ T cells from PBMCs. Receptors originate from a man younger than 30 in good health. Some clones in this sample may be carry-over from other donors' samples.

In regard to this clone: Other DNA sequences within the sample encode an identical CDR3. The CDR3 spells CASSQARNQPQHF. DNA of the CDR3: TGTGCCAGCAGCCAAGCCAGGAATCAGCCCCAGCATTTT. This rearrangement joins TRBV14 to TRBJ1-5; D remains ambiguous. The CDR3 contains 13 residues. Trimming stripped 1 base from V and 4 bases from J, with 5 bases between. Germline CDR1 reads SGHDN; CDR2 reads FVKESK.

The chain is built from TRBV7-6 and TRBJ1-1, with a possible D match to TRBD1 (5 bases). Germline lookup yields CDR1 SGHVS and CDR2 FNYEAQ. The CDR3 extends over 14 amino acids. V lost 5 bases, J lost 7 bases, and 17 bases lay in between. The CDR3 sequence: CASSIGVGVFEAFF. The CDR3 bases are TGTGCCAGCAGCATAGGGGTTGGAGTTTTTGAAGCTTTCTTT.

The rearrangement joins TRBV10-3 to TRBJ2-2; D is perhaps TRBD1 (5 bases). The CDR3 sequence is 16 residues long. The V and J ends lost 0 bases and 4 bases respectively, with 12 bases between them. Germline V gene lookup returns CDR1 ENHRY and CDR2 SYGVKD. The CDR3 bases are TGTGCCATCAGTGAGTCGCTCCAGGGTCTCACCGGGGAGCTGTTTTTT. Translating gives CAISESLQGLTGELFF.

A word on this clone: One end of the junction fails to match germline, which may point to a read error. V usage is TRBV27 and J usage is TRBJ2-1, with a possible D match to TRBD1 (7 bases). CDR1 is MNHEY and CDR2 is SMNVEV in the germline V gene (reference sequence). The CDR3 runs to 15 residues. The CDR3 sequence: CASSLRDSSFNEQFF. The CDR3 coding sequence is TGTGCCAGCAGCCTGCGGGACAGCTCCTTCAATGAGCAGTTCTTC.

This sequence joins TRBV19 and TRBJ2-1, with a tentative D call TRBD2 (5 bases). Trimming took 1 base from V and 9 from J, leaving 10 bases between them. The CDR3 has 13 amino acids. Germline values: CDR1 LNHDA, CDR2 SQIVND (reference sequence). Here the CDR3 DNA reads TGTGCCAGTAGTATAGGTCAGAGGGCTGAGCAGTTCTTC. Amino acids: CASSIGQRAEQFF. The full variable domain, its missing parts supplied by reference TRBV19 and TRBJ2-1, is DGGITQSPKYLFRKEGQNVTLSCEQNLNHDAMYWYRQDPGQGLRLIYYSQIVNDFQKGDIAEGYSVSREKKESFPLTVTSAQKNPTAFYLCASSIGQRAEQFFGPGTRLTVL.

The rearrangement links TRBV28 to TRBJ2-5; 9 bases align to TRBD1. Germline CDR1 MDHEN, CDR2 SYDVKM. This CDR3 is 15 amino acids long. V shed 6 bases, J shed 4 bases, and the junction held 9 bases outside the gene matches. The CDR3 DNA sequence: TGTGCCAGCAGCCGCCGGGACAGGGAAGCAGAGACCCAGTACTTC. This sequence encodes CASSRRDREAETQYF.

The chain combines TRBV7-9 with TRBJ2-1, with 15 bases that match TRBD2. The CDR3 has 18 residues. J gave up 2 bases and V 5 bases, and 7 bases lay outside the gene matches. The germline CDR1 and CDR2 sequences are SEHNR and FQNEAQ (reference sequence). The CDR3 DNA reads as TGTGCCAGCAGCCACGGGACTAGCGGGAGGAGGGCCTACAATGAGCAGTTCTTC. Encoded protein: CASSHGTSGRRAYNEQFF.

V gene TRBV7-6 combines with J gene TRBJ2-1; 13 nucleotides line up with TRBD2. The CDR3 has 15 residues. Germline CDR1 is SGHVS and CDR2 is FNYEAQ. The V and J ends lost 5 bases and 4 bases, in that order; junction bases with no gene match: 2. This CDR3 is CASSTGLAGYNEQFF. The CDR3 nucleotides are TGTGCCAGCAGCACGGGACTAGCGGGATACAATGAGCAGTTCTTC.

The chain uses TRBV9 and TRBJ2-1, with 11 bases that match TRBD2. The CDR3 has 16 amino acids. Germline V lookup: CDR1 SGDLS, CDR2 YYNGEE. V lost 3 bases to trimming and J lost 7 bases; unmatched junction nucleotides: 9. The CDR3 sequence: CASSGRIAGGWNEQFF. The CDR3 bases are TGTGCCAGCAGCGGACGAATAGCGGGAGGGTGGAATGAGCAGTTCTTC.

This chain uses TRBV5-1 with TRBJ2-7; D is ambiguous. Per germline, CDR1 SGHRS and CDR2 YFSETQ. The CDR3 has 16 amino acids. V was cut by 1 base and J by 4 bases, with 18 bases left in between. The CDR3 reads CASSLSKQGIWYEQYF. CDR3 bases: TGCGCCAGCAGCTTGTCCAAGCAAGGGATTTGGTACGAGCAGTACTTC.

V is TRBV29-1 and J is TRBJ2-1; 8 bases agree with TRBD1. V lost 1 base to trimming and J lost 8 bases; unmatched junction nucleotides: 7. Germline-derived CDR1 and CDR2 are SQVTM and ANQGSEA. The length of the CDR3 is 14 residues. The CDR3 spells CSVEGQGARYEQFF. CDR3 nucleotide sequence: TGCAGCGTTGAAGGCCAGGGGGCGAGGTATGAGCAGTTCTTC.

This chain uses TRBV6-5 with TRBJ2-5; D possibly corresponds to TRBD2 (6 bases). CDR1 and CDR2 (germline): MNHEY, SVGAGI. CDR3 length equals 14 residues. V dropped 0 bases and J dropped 2 bases, with 7 bases sitting between them. CDR3 in amino acids: CASSYSGTQETQYF. The CDR3, as DNA: TGTGCCAGCAGTTACTCAGGGACTCAAGAGACCCAGTACTTC.

The chain links TRBV5-1 to TRBJ2-1; D is unclear. CDR1 and CDR2 from the germline V gene are SGHRS and YFSETQ. The CDR3 loop spans 16 amino acids. V gave up 0 bases and J gave up 3 bases, with 13 bases separating them. The CDR3 loop reads CASSLGAGLFYNEQFF. CDR3 DNA sequence: TGCGCCAGCAGCTTGGGGGCCGGATTGTTCTACAATGAGCAGTTCTTC.

V gene TRBV27 combines with J gene TRBJ1-1; D is ambiguous. The V and J ends lost 8 bases and 3 bases respectively, with 16 bases between them. The V gene's germline CDR1 is MNHEY and CDR2 SMNVEV (reference sequence). The CDR3 runs 14 residues. The CDR3: CASAYGGLDTEAFF. CDR3 nucleotides: TGTGCCAGCGCATATGGTGGTCTCGACACTGAAGCTTTCTTT.

This clone was observed once. The rearrangement joins TRBV5-1 to TRBJ1-4, with D unclear. Germline V CDR1 and CDR2: SGHRS, YFSETQ. The CDR3 runs to 15 residues. V dropped 1 base and J dropped 6 bases, with 13 bases sitting between them. DNA for the CDR3: TGCGCCAGCAGCTTGAGGGCCCCTTCAGATGAAAAACTGTTTTTT. Its translation is CASSLRAPSDEKLFF.

This rearrangement joins TRBV14 to TRBJ2-3; 7 positions agree with TRBD2. Germline lookup yields CDR1 SGHDN and CDR2 FVKESK. The CDR3 contains 15 residues. Trimming removed 6 bases from V and 2 bases from J; junction bases left unmatched: 8. CDR3 sequence: CASSFKLAYTDTQYF. DNA of the CDR3: TGTGCCAGCAGTTTCAAACTAGCGTACACAGATACGCAGTATTTT.